The 26 T cell receptor beta chains presented below share a single source sample, sequenced in a study of T cell responses to AZD1222 COVID-19 vaccine. The method was immunoSEQ multiplex PCR; TCRdb's version includes in-frame clones alone and lacks a portion of them. The repertoire has approximately 130,000 clones, approximately 88% of them found once; the top ten carry around 5.3%. The specimen was peripheral blood, collected 28 days after the second AZD1222 dose. The receptor set was obtained from an adult who received the AZD1222 COVID-19 vaccine.

This rearrangement joins TRBV18 to TRBJ2-2; 7 nucleotides line up with TRBD1. Trimming at V came to 6 bases and at J to 8 bases, leaving 18 bases not matched to a gene. Germline values: CDR1 KGHSH, CDR2 LQKENI. The CDR3 consists of 17 residues. CDR3 in amino acids: CASSPDIGTAAGGELFF. The CDR3 coding sequence is TGTGCCAGCTCTCCAGATATCGGGACAGCGGCTGGGGGGGAGCTGTTTTTT.

V and J are TRBV5-1 and TRBJ2-1; 14 bases agree with TRBD2. Per germline, CDR1 SGHRS and CDR2 YFSETQ. The V and J ends lost 2 bases and 7 bases, in that order; junction bases with no gene match: 5. There are 16 residues in the CDR3. As DNA, the CDR3 is TGCGCCAGCAGCTTTACCGGGACTAGCGGGAGTAATGAGCAGTTCTTC. It codes for CASSFTGTSGSNEQFF.

The chain joins TRBV29-1 to TRBJ2-3, with TRBD2 identical over 13 bases. CDR3 size: 15 residues. Germline V gene lookup returns CDR1 SQVTM and CDR2 ANQGSEA. V shed 4 bases and J 5 bases; nucleotides not matched to a gene: 6. CDR3 DNA sequence: TGCAGCGTTGTAAGACTAGCGGGGGGCGGAGATACGCAGTATTTT. This sequence encodes CSVVRLAGGGDTQYF.

This chain links TRBV24-1 with TRBJ1-5; D is uncertain. The CDR3 has 15 amino acids. With 0 bases removed from V and 2 bases from J, the gap between germline ends came to 7 bases. CDR1 KGHDR and CDR2 SFDVKD come from the germline V gene. In DNA form, the CDR3 reads TGTGCCACCAGTGATTTGCAGAGCGGCAATCAGCCCCAGCATTTT. This codes for CATSDLQSGNQPQHF.

The chain joins TRBV18 to TRBJ1-5; no reliable D call. There are 16 residues in the CDR3. Germline V gene lookup returns CDR1 KGHSH and CDR2 LQKENI. Trimming pared 0 bases from V and 0 bases from J, leaving 9 bases between. The CDR3: CASSPPHTDSNQPQHF. In DNA form, the CDR3 reads TGTGCCAGCTCACCACCTCACACGGATAGCAATCAGCCCCAGCATTTT.

The V call is TRBV11-3, the J call TRBJ1-1; D is unresolved. In germline, CDR1 is SGHNT, CDR2 YENEEA. The germline V and J ends were trimmed by 4 bases and 4 bases, with 10 bases remaining between them. This CDR3 spans 13 amino acids. The CDR3 region has the DNA TGTGCCAGCAGCTCGACGGTGGGCACTGAAGCTTTCTTT. Its translation is CASSSTVGTEAFF.

CDR3 region: CATLDRVNTEAFF. As DNA, the CDR3 is TGTGCCACCCTGGACAGGGTGAACACTGAAGCTTTCTTT. The rearrangement links TRBV19 to TRBJ1-1, with TRBD1 identical over 8 bases. CDR1 and CDR2 (germline): LNHDA, SQIVND (reference sequence). The CDR3 loop spans 13 amino acids. With 10 bases clipped from V and 0 bases from J, the junction kept 4 bases outside the gene matches. The full variable domain, rest sourced from reference TRBV19 and TRBJ1-1, is DGGITQSPKYLFRKEGQNVTLSCEQNLNHDAMYWYRQDPGQGLRLIYYSQIVNDFQKGDIAEGYSVSREKKESFPLTVTSAQKNPTAFYLCATLDRVNTEAFFGQGTRLTVV.

The chain is built from TRBV5-4 and TRBJ2-2, with 8 bases identical to TRBD2. The CDR3 is 15 amino acids. CDR1 is SGHNT and CDR2 is YYREEE in the germline V gene (reference sequence). With V trimmed by 4 bases and J by 0 bases, 2 bases remained unmatched. The CDR3 loop reads CASSRTSSNTGELFF. The CDR3 DNA reads TGTGCCAGCAGCCGGACTAGCTCGAACACCGGGGAGCTGTTTTTT.

The genes are TRBV2 and TRBJ1-1; D remains ambiguous. CDR1 is SNHLY, CDR2 FYNNEI, per germline. Trimming took off 7 bases at V and 0 bases at J, with 3 bases between the two ends. This CDR3 has 11 residues. The CDR3 loop is CASKMNTEAFF. The CDR3 coding sequence is TGTGCCAGCAAGATGAACACTGAAGCTTTCTTT.

The V and J genes are TRBV13 and TRBJ1-2, with 11 bases that match TRBD1. This CDR3 spans 14 amino acids. With 5 bases clipped from V and 4 bases from J, the junction kept 3 bases outside the gene matches. Germline values: CDR1 PRHDT, CDR2 FYEKMQ (reference sequence). The DNA for the CDR3 is TGTGCCAGCAGCCGGACAGGGGGCGTCTATGGCTACACCTTC. Translating it yields CASSRTGGVYGYTF.

The chain links TRBV4-2 to TRBJ1-6, with 7 bases fitting TRBD1. Losses at the gene ends were 0 bases for V and 0 bases for J; bases not matched to a gene: 2. CDR1 is LGHNA, CDR2 YNFKEQ, per germline. This CDR3 comprises 17 residues. The CDR3 sequence is CASSQETGSSYNSPLHF. CDR3 in DNA: TGTGCCAGCAGCCAAGAGACAGGGAGCTCCTATAATTCACCCCTCCACTTT.

CDR3 DNA: TGTGCCAGCAGAGCACCGGGACAGGCCAGCAGACTTGCAACTAATGAAAAACTGTTTTTT. Translated, it gives CASRAPGQASRLATNEKLFF. The chain uses TRBV2 and TRBJ1-4; 8 bases line up with TRBD1. The V and J ends lost 6 bases and 0 bases, in that order; junction bases with no gene match: 18. Germline values: CDR1 SNHLY, CDR2 FYNNEI. The CDR3 sequence is 20 residues long.

To note about this clone: Germline and junction disagree at one end, which may indicate a read error. The genes are TRBV19 and TRBJ1-2; D gene unclear. The CDR3 spans 12 residues. CDR1 LNHDA and CDR2 SQIVND come from the germline V gene (reference sequence). CDR3 nucleotide sequence: TGTGCCAGTAGTATTTTAAACCAGGCCCAAGCCTTC. This gives the protein CASSILNQAQAF.

This chain links TRBV7-8 with TRBJ2-1; D is perhaps TRBD2 (6 bases). Germline V gene sequence: CDR1 SGHVS, CDR2 FQNEAQ. CDR3 size: 17 residues. Deletions cut 1 base from V and 7 bases from J, with 20 bases between. CDR3 sequence: CASSLGVHGGVGNEQFF. The CDR3 DNA sequence: TGTGCCAGCAGCTTAGGGGTCCACGGCGGGGTGGGGAATGAGCAGTTCTTC.

The chain combines TRBV10-2 with TRBJ1-3, with D hard to call. Germline lookup yields CDR1 WSHSY and CDR2 SAAADI. V lost 2 bases and J 0 bases, leaving 5 bases between the germline ends. The CDR3 extends over 14 amino acids. The CDR3 DNA reads TGCGCCAGCAGTGAGCAGGACTCTGGAAACACCATATATTTT. Residues: CASSEQDSGNTIYF.

The V gene is TRBV7-6, the J gene TRBJ2-5; the D is unclear. With 3 bases removed from V and 5 bases from J, the gap between germline ends came to 16 bases. Germline assignment: CDR1 SGHVS and CDR2 FNYEAQ. The length of the CDR3 is 15 residues. Here the CDR3 DNA reads TGTGCCAGCAGCTTGGGAAGACTGCTAGGGGAGACCCAGTACTTC. This sequence encodes CASSLGRLLGETQYF.

The V and J genes are TRBV7-9 and TRBJ2-2; D might be TRBD1 (6 bases). The CDR3 has 16 amino acids. In germline, CDR1 is SEHNR, CDR2 FQNEAQ (reference sequence). The V gene lost 4 bases and the J gene lost 1 base, with 13 bases spanning the gap. CDR3 protein: CASSSPRGLNTGELFF. CDR3 in DNA: TGTGCCAGCAGCTCGCCTAGGGGGTTGAACACCGGGGAGCTGTTTTTT.

The chain uses TRBV4-3 and TRBJ2-1, with D perhaps matching TRBD1 or TRBD2 (5 bases each). CDR1 and CDR2 (germline): LGHNA, YSLEER. The CDR3 is 12 amino acids. V lost 4 bases and J lost 8, with 9 bases in between. The DNA of the CDR3 is TGCGCCAGCAGCCGCCAGGGAGATGAGCAGTTCTTC. It is translated as CASSRQGDEQFF.

The chain links TRBV4-2 to TRBJ2-3, with 12 nucleotides matching TRBD2. This CDR3 region has 16 residues. From germline, CDR1 is LGHNA and CDR2 YNFKEQ. Trimming removed 6 bases from V and 6 bases from J; junction bases left unmatched: 10. The CDR3 DNA sequence: TGTGCCAGCAGTTCCGCGGAACTAGCGGGAGGTGATACGCAGTATTTT. Its protein product is CASSSAELAGGDTQYF.

This clone was observed once. The chain combines TRBV30 with TRBJ1-1, with D unresolved. V was shortened by 7 bases and J by 4 bases, with 16 bases between the two germline ends. CDR3 length: 13 residues. In germline, CDR1 is GTSNPN, CDR2 SVGIG (reference sequence). The CDR3 loop reads CAYDRALRTEAFF. The CDR3 nucleotides read TGTGCCTACGACCGGGCCCTCCGCACTGAAGCTTTCTTT.

The chain employs TRBV5-5 and TRBJ1-1; a possible D gene is TRBD1 (5 bases). CDR3 size: 14 residues. Germline V lookup: CDR1 SGHKS, CDR2 YYEKEE (reference sequence). With 0 bases removed from V and 7 bases from J, the gap between germline ends came to 13 bases. The CDR3 DNA follows: TGTGCCAGCAGCTTGGGGCCGGGGCGCCTTGAAGCTTTCTTT. Its translation is CASSLGPGRLEAFF.

The chain employs TRBV6-5 and TRBJ2-7, with D perhaps matching TRBD1 or TRBD2 (5 bases each). The germline CDR1 and CDR2 sequences are MNHEY and SVGAGI. CDR3 length: 11 amino acids. V dropped 6 bases and J dropped 5 bases, with 8 bases sitting between them. CDR3 protein: CASRRGDEQYF. The CDR3 region has the DNA TGTGCCAGCAGAAGGGGAGACGAGCAGTACTTC.

The J gene is TRBJ2-1, the V gene TRBV29-1; possibly TRBD1 or TRBD2 for D (5 bases each). The CDR3 covers 11 residues. CDR1 and CDR2 from the germline V gene are SQVTM and ANQGSEA. V gave up 6 bases and J gave up 15 bases, with 18 bases separating them. As DNA, the CDR3 is TGCAGCGTGACGGACGGCCAGGGACGGTTCTTC. Encoded protein: CSVTDGQGRFF.

The chain links TRBV5-1 to TRBJ2-3, with TRBD1 matching over 7 bases. V dropped 4 bases and J dropped 5; count of bases not matched to a gene: 4. Germline values: CDR1 SGHRS, CDR2 YFSETQ. The CDR3 has 13 residues. The CDR3 DNA is TGCGCCAGCAGCATGGGACAGCGAGATACGCAGTATTTT. Its protein is CASSMGQRDTQYF.

The chain uses TRBV12-3 or TRBV12-4 and TRBJ2-7; D is uncertain. The ends were cut back, 1 base at V and 7 bases at J, with 5 bases in the middle. The CDR3 totals 11 residues. The CDR3 nucleotides are TGTGCCAGCAGTTTAGGGAAAGAGCAGTACTTC. As protein: CASSLGKEQYF.

This chain connects TRBV29-1 to TRBJ2-5; 9 bases fit TRBD2. This CDR3 has 15 residues. Trimming removed 6 bases from V and 5 bases from J; junction bases left unmatched: 13. CDR1 SQVTM and CDR2 ANQGSEA come from the germline V gene. Here the CDR3 DNA reads TGCAGCGTCCCAAAGGGCGGGGGGGCATTGGAGACCCAGTACTTC. Encoded protein: CSVPKGGGALETQYF.